This T cell receptor beta chain was sequenced in a study of cytomegalovirus exposure and HLA in healthy donors. Likely unrecorded immune exposures existed in these nominally healthy donors. Primers for the PCR totalled 60 Vbeta and 13 Jbeta. Here immunoSEQ multiplex PCR was the method, and the copy in TCRdb shows in-frame clones only, minus some. Listed are approximately 70,000 clones; about 3.8% falls within the top ten. Points on this clone: The target antigen is unknown.

Study-level findings and limits: A later analysis found TCR association rates differed by HLA locus, highest for DRB1 and lowest for HLA-C. Reports indicate that TCR beta sequences accurately predicted the HLA-A and HLA-B alleles of most subjects. When analyzed later, a missense DCLRE1C variant was found to be linked to TCR beta V- and J-gene trimming.

This CDR3 is 13 amino acids long. Trimming left V 5 bases short and J 4 bases short, with 12 bases between. CDR1 and CDR2 (germline): SGHNT, YENEEA. The sequencing input was PBMCs. This sequence joins TRBV11-3 and TRBJ2-7, with unresolved D. The receptor's source is a female donor in good health and CMV-seropositive. CDR3 nucleotides: TGTGCCAGCAGCGAAAGTCCCAGTTACGAGCAGTACTTC. Translation gives CASSESPSYEQYF. Supplemented by reference TRBV11-3 and TRBJ2-7, the full variable domain reads EAGVVQSPRYKIIEKKQPVAFWCNPISGHNTLYWYLQNLGQGPELLIRYENEEAVDDSQLPKDRFSAERLKGVDSTLKIQPAELGDSAVYLCASSESPSYEQYFGPGTRLTVT.